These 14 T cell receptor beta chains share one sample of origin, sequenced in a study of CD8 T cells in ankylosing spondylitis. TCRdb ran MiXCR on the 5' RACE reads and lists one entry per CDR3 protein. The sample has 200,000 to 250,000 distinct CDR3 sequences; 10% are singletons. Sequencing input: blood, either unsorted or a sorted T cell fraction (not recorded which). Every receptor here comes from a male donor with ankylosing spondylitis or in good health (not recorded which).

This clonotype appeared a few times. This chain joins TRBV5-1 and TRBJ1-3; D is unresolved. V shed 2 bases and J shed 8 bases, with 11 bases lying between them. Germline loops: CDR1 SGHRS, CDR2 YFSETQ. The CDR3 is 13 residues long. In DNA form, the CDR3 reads TGCGCCAGCAGCTTACGGTTGGAGGACACCATATATTTT. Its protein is CASSLRLEDTIYF. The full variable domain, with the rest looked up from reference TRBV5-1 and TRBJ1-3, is KAGVTQTPRYLIKTRGQQVTLSCSPISGHRSVSWYQQTPGQGLQFLFEYFSETQRNKGNFPGRFSGRQFSNSRSEMNVSTLELGDSALYLCASSLRLEDTIYFGEGSWLTVV.

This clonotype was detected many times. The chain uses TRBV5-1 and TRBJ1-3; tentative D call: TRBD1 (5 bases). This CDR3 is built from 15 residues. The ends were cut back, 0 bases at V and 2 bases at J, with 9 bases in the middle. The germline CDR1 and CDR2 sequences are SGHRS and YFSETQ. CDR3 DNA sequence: TGCGCCAGCAGCTTGGTGGGGCAGGCTGGAAACACCATATATTTT. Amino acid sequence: CASSLVGQAGNTIYF.

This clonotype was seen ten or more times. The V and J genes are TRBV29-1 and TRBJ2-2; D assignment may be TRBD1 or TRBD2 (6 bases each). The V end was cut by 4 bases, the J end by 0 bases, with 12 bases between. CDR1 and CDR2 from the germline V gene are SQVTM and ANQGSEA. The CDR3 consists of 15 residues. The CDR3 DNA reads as TGCAGCGTTGTAAAGGGGGGCGCGAACACCGGGGAGCTGTTTTTT. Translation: CSVVKGGANTGELFF.

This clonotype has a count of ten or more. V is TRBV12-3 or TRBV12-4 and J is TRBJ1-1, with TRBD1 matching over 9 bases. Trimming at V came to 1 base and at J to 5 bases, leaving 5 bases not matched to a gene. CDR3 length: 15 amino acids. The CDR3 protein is CASSLGDRVRTEAFF. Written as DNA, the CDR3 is TGTGCCAGCAGTTTAGGGGACAGGGTTAGGACTGAAGCTTTCTTT.

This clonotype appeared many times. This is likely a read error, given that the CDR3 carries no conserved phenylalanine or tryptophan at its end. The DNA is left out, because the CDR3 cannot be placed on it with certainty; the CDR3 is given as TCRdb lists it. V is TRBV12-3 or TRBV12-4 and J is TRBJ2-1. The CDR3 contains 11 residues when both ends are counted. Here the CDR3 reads CASRNGREPFS.

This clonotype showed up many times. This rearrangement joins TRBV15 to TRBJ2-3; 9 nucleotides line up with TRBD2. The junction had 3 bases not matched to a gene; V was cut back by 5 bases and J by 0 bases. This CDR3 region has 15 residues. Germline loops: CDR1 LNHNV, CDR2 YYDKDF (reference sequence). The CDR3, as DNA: TGTGCCACCAGCTCGGGACTAGCTAGCACAGATACGCAGTATTTT. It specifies CATSSGLASTDTQYF.

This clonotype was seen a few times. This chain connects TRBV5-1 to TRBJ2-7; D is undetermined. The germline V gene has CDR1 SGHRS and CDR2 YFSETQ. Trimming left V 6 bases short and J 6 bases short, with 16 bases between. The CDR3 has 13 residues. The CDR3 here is CASNPGPAGEQYF. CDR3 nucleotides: TGCGCCAGCAACCCCGGACCCGCAGGCGAGCAGTACTTC.

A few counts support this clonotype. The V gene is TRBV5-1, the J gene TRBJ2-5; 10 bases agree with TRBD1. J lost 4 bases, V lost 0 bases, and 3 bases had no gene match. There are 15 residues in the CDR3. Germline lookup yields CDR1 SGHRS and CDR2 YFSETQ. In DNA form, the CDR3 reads TGCGCCAGCAGCTTGGCCGGGACAGGGGTAGAGACCCAGTACTTC. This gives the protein CASSLAGTGVETQYF.

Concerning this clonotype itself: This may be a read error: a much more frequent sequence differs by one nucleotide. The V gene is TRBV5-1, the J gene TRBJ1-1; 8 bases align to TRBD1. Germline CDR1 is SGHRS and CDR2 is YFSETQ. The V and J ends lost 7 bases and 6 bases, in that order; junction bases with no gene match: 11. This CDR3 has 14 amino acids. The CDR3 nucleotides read TGCGCCAGCCGCGTCTCGACAGGGGACGCTGAAGCTTTCTTT. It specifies CASRVSTGDAEAFF.

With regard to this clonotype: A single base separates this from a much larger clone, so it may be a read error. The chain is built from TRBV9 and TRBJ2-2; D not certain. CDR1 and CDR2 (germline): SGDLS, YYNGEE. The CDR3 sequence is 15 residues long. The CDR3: CSSSLGFANTGELFF. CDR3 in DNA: TGTTCCAGCAGCCTGGGATTTGCGAACACCGGGGAGCTGTTTTTT.

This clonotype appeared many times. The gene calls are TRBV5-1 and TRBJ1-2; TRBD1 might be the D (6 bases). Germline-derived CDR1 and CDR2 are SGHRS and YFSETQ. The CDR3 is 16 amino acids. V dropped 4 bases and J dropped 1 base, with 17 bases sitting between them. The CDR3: CASSRDADSLNYGYTF. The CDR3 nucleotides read TGCGCCAGCAGCAGAGACGCGGACAGCCTTAACTATGGCTACACCTTC.

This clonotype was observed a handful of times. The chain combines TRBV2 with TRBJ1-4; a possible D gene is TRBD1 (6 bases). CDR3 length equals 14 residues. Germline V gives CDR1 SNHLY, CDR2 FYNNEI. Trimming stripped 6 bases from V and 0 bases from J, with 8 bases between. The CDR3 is CASSGTSTNEKLFF. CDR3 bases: TGTGCCAGCAGCGGGACATCAACTAATGAAAAACTGTTTTTT.

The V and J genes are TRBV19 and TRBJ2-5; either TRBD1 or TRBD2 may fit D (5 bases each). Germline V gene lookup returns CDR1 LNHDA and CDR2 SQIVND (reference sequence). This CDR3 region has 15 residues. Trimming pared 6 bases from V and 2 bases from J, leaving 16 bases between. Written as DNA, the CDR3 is TGTGCCAGTAGCAACCCCGGGACGGTTCAAGAGACCCAGTACTTC. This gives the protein CASSNPGTVQETQYF.

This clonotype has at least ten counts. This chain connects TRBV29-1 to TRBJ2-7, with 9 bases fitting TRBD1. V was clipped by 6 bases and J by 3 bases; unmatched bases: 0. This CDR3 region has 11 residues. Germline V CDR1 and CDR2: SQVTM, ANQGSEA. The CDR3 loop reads CSVTGGYEQYF. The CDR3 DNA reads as TGCAGCGTGACAGGGGGCTACGAGCAGTACTTC.